This is a list of T cell receptor beta chains from one sample in a study of vaccination effects on CD4 cells after COVID-19. The antigens these receptors bind are not known. Assay: immunoSEQ multiplex PCR; the TCRdb copy retains only in-frame clones and omits some. The table has about 21,000 clones, over 65% seen once. The sample here was CD4+ T cells from PBMCs cultured with HCoV-NL63 spike peptides, taken before COVID-19 vaccination. Receptor source: a human donor who received a COVID-19 vaccine. CDR3s include the opening cysteine and the closing phenylalanine or tryptophan. Fields, in order: clone size, J gene, V gene, D gene, CDR3 protein, CDR3 DNA. D genes are given only for firm matches. Part of the rows lack a size; the others show once, few, many or a class for expanded clones.

NA,TRBJ1-1,TRBV7-8,NA,CASSLTGPTEAFF,TGTGCCAGCAGCTTGACGGGCCCCACTGAAGCTTTCTTT
NA,TRBJ1-1,TRBV4-2,NA,CASSLAGRGAFF,TGTGCCAGCAGCCTGGCAGGGAGAGGAGCTTTCTTT
NA,TRBJ2-1,TRBV7-9,TRBD2,CASSASGGGAVSEQFF,TGTGCCAGCAGCGCCTCTGGCGGGGGGGCCGTCAGTGAGCAGTTCTTC
NA,TRBJ1-2,TRBV6-5,NA,CASTGRPGRGYGYTF,TGTGCCAGCACCGGACGCCCCGGCAGGGGATATGGCTACACCTTC
NA,TRBJ2-7,TRBV7-8,TRBD2,CASSLLGAGAYEQYF,TGTGCCAGCAGCCTCCTGGGTGCGGGAGCATACGAGCAGTACTTC
NA,TRBJ1-2,TRBV7-8,TRBD1,CASSFQGAGGGYTF,TGTGCCAGCAGCTTCCAGGGGGCGGGAGGGGGCTACACCTTC
NA,TRBJ1-5,TRBV10-3,NA,CAIRGGAGQPQHF,TGTGCCATCAGAGGCGGGGCCGGTCAGCCCCAGCATTTT
NA,TRBJ1-3,TRBV7-8,NA,CASSLERETRISGNTIYF,TGTGCCAGCAGCTTAGAAAGGGAGACACGGATCTCTGGAAACACCATATATTTT
NA,TRBJ1-5,TRBV7-9,NA,CASSLSEGQPQHF,TGTGCCAGCAGCTTAAGTGAGGGGCAGCCCCAGCATTTT
NA,TRBJ2-1,TRBV9,NA,CASSVAPGESYNEQFF,TGTGCCAGCAGCGTAGCCCCCGGGGAGTCCTACAATGAGCAGTTCTTC
NA,TRBJ2-1,TRBV2,NA,CASSADGYNEQFF,TGTGCCAGCAGCGCTGACGGATACAATGAGCAGTTCTTC
once,TRBJ1-2,TRBV3-1/TRBV3-2,NA,CASSQVGVQGPYGYTF,TGTGCCAGCAGCCAAGTAGGGGTACAGGGACCCTATGGCTACACCTTC
NA,TRBJ1-2,TRBV5-4,NA,CASSSTGGHYGYTF,TGTGCCAGCAGCTCGACTGGTGGGCACTATGGCTACACCTTC
NA,TRBJ1-1,TRBV3-1/TRBV3-2,TRBD1,CASSPRTGGPNTEAFF,TGTGCCAGCAGCCCCCGGACAGGGGGCCCGAACACTGAAGCTTTCTTT
NA,TRBJ2-7,TRBV3-1/TRBV3-2,NA,CASSRGGRSSYEQYF,TGTGCCAGCAGCCGAGGAGGCAGGAGCTCCTACGAGCAGTACTTC
NA,TRBJ2-7,TRBV2,TRBD1,CASGSGQAYEQYF,TGTGCCAGCGGTTCGGGACAGGCCTACGAGCAGTACTTC
NA,TRBJ2-7,TRBV6-2/TRBV6-3,TRBD1,CASSTTGKEQYF,TGTGCCAGCAGTACGACAGGGAAGGAGCAGTACTTC
few,TRBJ1-2,TRBV7-2,NA,CASSLPENYGYTF,TGTGCCAGCAGCTTACCAGAGAACTATGGCTACACCTTC
NA,TRBJ2-7,TRBV7-9,NA,CASSTSAYEQYF,TGTGCCAGCAGCACGTCCGCCTACGAGCAGTACTTC
NA,TRBJ2-2,TRBV19,TRBD2,CASGRLAGPTGELFF,TGTGCCAGTGGGAGACTAGCGGGACCCACCGGGGAGCTGTTTTTT
once,TRBJ1-3,TRBV11-2,NA,CASSPVGGRSSGNTIYF,TGTGCCAGCAGCCCAGTGGGGGGCCGTAGCTCTGGAAACACCATATATTTT
NA,TRBJ1-2,TRBV20-1,NA,CSGRGGYGYTF,TGCAGTGGGAGGGGAGGCTATGGCTACACCTTC
NA,TRBJ2-7,TRBV7-6,TRBD2,CASSLGSGRVSYEQYF,TGTGCCAGCAGCTTAGGGAGCGGGAGGGTCTCCTACGAGCAGTACTTC
NA,TRBJ2-1,TRBV7-2,TRBD1,CASSLGQGLYNEQFF,TGTGCCAGCAGCTTAGGACAGGGCCTTTACAATGAGCAGTTCTTC
NA,TRBJ2-7,TRBV14,TRBD1,CASSQVGTAYEQYF,TGTGCCAGCAGCCAAGTGGGGACAGCTTACGAGCAGTACTTC
NA,TRBJ2-2,TRBV11-3,NA,CASSARGSGELFF,TGTGCCAGCAGCGCAAGAGGGTCCGGGGAGCTGTTTTTT
NA,TRBJ2-1,TRBV25-1,NA,CASRQVGGEQFF,TGTGCCAGCAGACAGGTCGGCGGTGAGCAGTTCTTC
NA,TRBJ2-1,TRBV9,TRBD2,CASSVAPGGGAGEQFF,TGTGCCAGCAGCGTAGCTCCGGGCGGGGGGGCCGGGGAGCAGTTCTTC
NA,TRBJ2-2,TRBV10-3,NA,CAISDSVSTGELFF,TGTGCCATCAGTGACAGCGTGAGTACCGGGGAGCTGTTTTTT
NA,TRBJ2-7,TRBV6-4,TRBD1,CASRVESTGSYEQYF,TGTGCCAGCAGAGTCGAATCGACAGGGTCCTACGAGCAGTACTTC
NA,TRBJ1-1,TRBV5-5,NA,CASSFEVMNTEAFF,TGTGCCAGCAGCTTCGAGGTCATGAACACTGAAGCTTTCTTT
NA,TRBJ2-1,TRBV28,NA,CASRDGTTAAFF,TGTGCCAGCAGGGACGGGACAACCGCGGCGTTCTTC
NA,TRBJ1-1,TRBV7-8,NA,CASSLRERGRTEAFF,TGTGCCAGCAGCTTAAGGGAGCGAGGGAGGACTGAAGCTTTCTTT
NA,TRBJ2-7,TRBV7-2,TRBD2,CASSLNRGLAGGPYEQYF,TGTGCCAGCAGCTTAAATAGAGGTTTGGCGGGGGGGCCCTACGAGCAGTACTTC
NA,TRBJ1-3,TRBV5-5,NA,CASSLAGTHSGNTIYF,TGTGCCAGCAGCTTGGCAGGGACCCACTCTGGAAACACCATATATTTT